Shown below are 22 T cell receptor beta chains from a single sample sequenced in a study of shared clonotypes between healthy human individuals. Repertoires were generated with immunoSEQ multiplex PCR, while TCRdb's copy carries only in-frame clones and drops some. The sample shows about 2.3 million clones, 90% to 95% of them seen only once. Sequencing was done on a sample of naive CD4+ T cells from PBMCs. Subset denoted: CD45RA+ positively selected. The receptors shown here come from a man younger than 30 in good health. Some clones in this sample may be carry-over from other donors' samples.

The V gene is TRBV14, the J gene TRBJ1-2; D ambiguous. CDR1 SGHDN and CDR2 FVKESK come from the germline V gene. The CDR3 is 14 residues long. Trimming pared 4 bases from V and 4 bases from J, leaving 13 bases between. DNA for the CDR3: TGTGCCAGCAGCCCAGATGGCGTATCCTATGGCTACACCTTC. This gives the protein CASSPDGVSYGYTF.

V usage is TRBV5-1 and J usage is TRBJ2-7, with 13 bases fitting TRBD2. The CDR3 totals 16 residues. Germline V gene sequence: CDR1 SGHRS, CDR2 YFSETQ. J gave up 10 bases and V 2 bases, and 12 bases lay outside the gene matches. CDR3 loop: CASSFTVLGTSGEQYF. The CDR3 DNA reads as TGCGCCAGCAGCTTTACGGTCCTGGGGACTAGCGGGGAACAGTACTTC.

The sample holds one count of this clone. CDR3 region: CASSVALFGGAGTGELFF. The CDR3, as DNA: TGTGCCAGCAGCGTAGCATTGTTTGGAGGAGCGGGCACCGGGGAGCTGTTTTTT. The V call is TRBV9, the J call TRBJ2-2, with D tentatively TRBD2 (6 bases). Germline V lookup: CDR1 SGDLS, CDR2 YYNGEE. Trimming removed 0 bases from V and 4 bases from J, with 19 bases in between. CDR3 length: 18 residues.

The chain combines TRBV29-1 with TRBJ2-3, with 7 bases lining up with TRBD1. The CDR3 extends over 20 amino acids. Germline V CDR1 and CDR2: SQVTM, ANQGSEA. After removal of 1 base from V and 2 bases from J, the junction contained 21 bases not matched to a gene. The CDR3 DNA reads as TGCAGCGTTGAAGGTTCCTTATTTTTATCACAGGGGTCATACACAGATACGCAGTATTTT. Translating gives CSVEGSLFLSQGSYTDTQYF.

The V call is TRBV2, the J call TRBJ2-7; 12 positions match TRBD2. The germline gives CDR1 SNHLY, CDR2 FYNNEI. The J segment lost 2 bases and the V segment lost 4 bases, leaving 0 bases of the junction unmatched. The CDR3 totals 14 residues. CDR3 sequence: CASSASGRAYEQYF. CDR3 nucleotide sequence: TGTGCCAGCAGTGCTAGCGGGAGGGCCTACGAGCAGTACTTC.

The CDR3 DNA is TGTGCCAGCAGCTCCCTCAGGGGGCCGTCTGGCTATGGCTACACCTTC. The encoded protein is CASSSLRGPSGYGYTF. The V call is TRBV11-2, the J call TRBJ1-2, with 8 bases identical to TRBD1. CDR1 is SGHAT and CDR2 is FQNNGV in the germline V gene. V gave up 4 bases and J gave up 4 bases; unmatched junction bases: 11. The CDR3 totals 16 residues.

With regard to this clone: The same CDR3 is also encoded by other DNA sequences in this sample. The V gene is TRBV6-1, the J gene TRBJ2-1; 8 bases agree with TRBD2. This CDR3 region has 16 residues. The ends lost 0 bases at V and 4 bases at J; junction bases unmatched: 5. Germline assignment: CDR1 MNHNS and CDR2 SASEGT. The CDR3 nucleotides are TGTGCCAGCAGTGAAGCGCGTACTAGCGGTTACAATGAGCAGTTCTTC. This codes for CASSEARTSGYNEQFF.

The chain links TRBV7-8 to TRBJ1-4; TRBD1 is a possible D gene (5 bases). Trimming shortened V by 1 base and J by 3 bases, and 6 bases separated the two germline ends. The length of the CDR3 is 14 residues. CDR1 is SGHVS and CDR2 is FQNEAQ in the germline V gene. CDR3 region: CASSLEGANEKLFF. For the CDR3, the DNA is TGTGCCAGCAGCTTAGAAGGGGCTAATGAAAAACTGTTTTTT.

The V and J genes are TRBV6-5 and TRBJ2-7; TRBD2 agrees at 10 bases. Germline V gives CDR1 MNHEY, CDR2 SVGAGI. V dropped 6 bases and J dropped 0; count of bases not matched to a gene: 5. The CDR3 runs 15 residues. CDR3 sequence (DNA): TGTGCCAGCAGCATTAGCGGGAGGAGCTCCTACGAGCAGTACTTC. This codes for CASSISGRSSYEQYF.

Note on this clone: Other DNA sequences in this specimen translate into the identical CDR3. The chain carries TRBV9 and TRBJ2-7; D gene ambiguous. This CDR3 is 13 amino acids long. V lost 2 bases and J lost 1, with 7 bases in between. The germline V gene has CDR1 SGDLS and CDR2 YYNGEE. This chain's CDR3 is CASSVADSYEQYF. In DNA, the CDR3 is TGTGCCAGCAGCGTCGCGGATTCCTACGAGCAGTACTTC. Full variable domain (missing parts from reference TRBV9 and TRBJ2-7): DSGVTQTPKHLITATGQRVTLRCSPRSGDLSVYWYQQSLDQGLQFLIQYYNGEERAKGNILERFSAQQFPDLHSELNLSSLELGDSALYFCASSVADSYEQYFGPGTRLTVT.

This clone was observed once. The V and J genes are TRBV29-1 and TRBJ2-2; TRBD1 matches at 9 bases. Germline V gene sequence: CDR1 SQVTM, CDR2 ANQGSEA. J was trimmed by 6 bases and V by 6 bases; bases with no gene match: 11. This CDR3 comprises 15 residues. CDR3: CSVELGTGFPGELFF. In DNA, the CDR3 is TGCAGCGTGGAACTCGGGACAGGGTTCCCCGGGGAGCTGTTTTTT.

Regarding this clone: This sample includes further DNA sequences coding for the same CDR3. This chain uses TRBV5-1 with TRBJ1-1; unclear D gene. Germline V CDR1 and CDR2: SGHRS, YFSETQ. The germline V and J ends were trimmed by 0 bases and 0 bases, with 6 bases remaining between them. CDR3 length equals 14 residues. CDR3 bases: TGCGCCAGCAGCTTGGGTGGCGTGAACACTGAAGCTTTCTTT. Translated: CASSLGGVNTEAFF.

J is TRBJ1-4 and V is TRBV5-1; D possibly corresponds to TRBD1 (6 bases). This CDR3 is 17 amino acids long. Germline loops: CDR1 SGHRS, CDR2 YFSETQ. V was clipped by 5 bases and J by 0 bases, with 17 bases between them. The CDR3 DNA follows: TGCGCCAGCAGTCAATCGGACAGCACCGCAACTAATGAAAAACTGTTTTTT. Translated: CASSQSDSTATNEKLFF.

The chain combines TRBV11-2 with TRBJ2-1; D is perhaps TRBD2 (5 bases). V lost 1 base and J 5 bases, leaving 15 bases between the germline ends. There are 16 residues in the CDR3. The V gene's germline CDR1 is SGHAT and CDR2 FQNNGV. The CDR3 sequence: CASSLGGVAFDNEQFF. The CDR3 nucleotides read TGTGCCAGCAGCTTAGGTGGAGTAGCGTTCGACAATGAGCAGTTCTTC. The whole variable domain, remainder taken from reference TRBV11-2 and TRBJ2-1, is EAGVAQSPRYKIIEKRQSVAFWCNPISGHATLYWYQQILGQGPKLLIQFQNNGVVDDSQLPKDRFSAERLKGVDSTLKIQPAKLEDSAVYLCASSLGGVAFDNEQFFGPGTRLTVL.

V gene TRBV6-5 combines with J gene TRBJ2-7; D is ambiguous. Trimming pared 3 bases from V and 4 bases from J, leaving 10 bases between. The germline V gene encodes CDR1 MNHEY and CDR2 SVGAGI. The CDR3 runs to 13 residues. The CDR3 DNA reads TGTGCCAGCAGTTATGGGCCCCGATACGAGCAGTACTTC. This translates into CASSYGPRYEQYF.

The chain combines TRBV5-1 with TRBJ1-1, with 9 bases aligning to TRBD1. This CDR3 is 16 amino acids long. The germline gives CDR1 SGHRS, CDR2 YFSETQ. J lost 3 bases, V lost 4 bases, and 10 bases had no gene match. This chain's CDR3 is CASSVSGTGRHTEAFF. CDR3 coding DNA: TGCGCCAGCAGCGTATCCGGGACAGGGAGGCACACTGAAGCTTTCTTT.

The chain recombines TRBV29-1 with TRBJ1-1; no clear D gene. This CDR3 contains 12 residues. V gave up 4 bases and J gave up 3 bases, with 9 bases separating them. From germline, CDR1 is SQVTM and CDR2 ANQGSEA. The CDR3 nucleotides are TGCAGCGTTGCAAAATCGGACACTGAAGCTTTCTTT. Its translation: CSVAKSDTEAFF.

As regards this clone: Distinct nucleotide sequences in the sample also encode this CDR3. The rearrangement uses TRBV6-1 and TRBJ1-1; the D gene is possibly TRBD1 (5 bases). Germline CDR1 and CDR2: MNHNS and SASEGT. The CDR3 length is 14 residues. Trimming stripped 2 bases from V and 1 base from J, with 8 bases between. The CDR3 DNA reads as TGTGCCAGCAGTGAACGTGGGGGGAACACTGAAGCTTTCTTT. It codes for CASSERGGNTEAFF.

This clone was seen once. The V call is TRBV9, the J call TRBJ2-5; 14 bases map to TRBD2. V was clipped by 3 bases and J by 7 bases; unmatched bases: 8. Germline CDR1 is SGDLS and CDR2 is YYNGEE. This CDR3 spans 16 amino acids. CDR3 coding DNA: TGTGCCAGCAGCGCCTCGACTAGCGGGAGGGCCCCGACCCAGTACTTC. Residues: CASSASTSGRAPTQYF.

V and J are TRBV7-6 and TRBJ2-5, with 7 positions matching TRBD2. The CDR3 sequence is 17 residues long. V shed 3 bases, J shed 2 bases, and the junction held 12 bases outside the gene matches. Germline loops: CDR1 SGHVS, CDR2 FNYEAQ. CDR3 coding DNA: TGTGCCAGCAGCTTGGGGGGGAGGCGACCCCCACAAGAGACCCAGTACTTC. Residues: CASSLGGRRPPQETQYF.

V gene TRBV7-9 combines with J gene TRBJ2-2, with 8 bases fitting TRBD2. The CDR3 contains 15 residues. V trimming: 5 bases; J trimming: 4 bases; junction bases outside the gene matches: 6. The germline V gene has CDR1 SEHNR and CDR2 FQNEAQ (reference sequence). CDR3 sequence: CASSRYGRATGELFF. CDR3 coding DNA: TGTGCCAGCAGCCGTTACGGGAGGGCCACCGGGGAGCTGTTTTTT.

The V and J genes are TRBV11-1 and TRBJ1-1, with a tentative D call TRBD1 (6 bases). Germline V gene data show CDR1 as SGHAT and CDR2 as FQDESV (reference sequence). V lost 7 bases to trimming and J lost 2 bases, with 20 bases between them. The CDR3 is made up of 16 amino acids. CDR3 region: CASIDPGAGQNTEAFF. The CDR3 DNA reads as TGTGCCAGCATCGACCCGGGCGCGGGACAAAACACTGAAGCTTTCTTT.